The 3 T cell receptor beta chains presented below share a single source sample, sequenced in a study of Tregs in tolerant kidney transplant recipients. The assay was immunoSEQ multiplex PCR, and TCRdb's table has in-frame clones only and misses some. The data contain about 64,000 clones, about 90% of them singletons. The nonmyeloablative bone marrow transplants came from related graft donors, with transient mixed chimerism. Sample: CD4+ T cells from blood (PBMCs), taken 6 months after the transplant. The receptor source for this set is a human patient who received a combined kidney and bone marrow transplant. Some of these T cells may belong to the graft donor.

This clone was recorded once. This chain links TRBV10-2 with TRBJ2-7; possibly TRBD2 for D (6 bases). This CDR3 contains 13 residues. The ends were cut back, 6 bases at V and 3 bases at J, with 12 bases in the middle. CDR1 WSHSY and CDR2 SAAADI come from the germline V gene. This CDR3 reads CASRMAGLYEQYF. DNA for the CDR3: TGCGCCAGCAGGATGGCGGGACTCTACGAGCAGTACTTC.

The chain carries TRBV18 and TRBJ2-3, with TRBD2 matching 10 bases. The CDR3 is made up of 15 amino acids. The trim removed 3 bases at V and 2 bases at J, leaving 2 bases unmatched. Germline values: CDR1 KGHSH, CDR2 LQKENI. CDR3 in DNA: TGTGCCAGCTCACCTGGACTAGCGGCCACAGATACGCAGTATTTT. Translating gives CASSPGLAATDTQYF.

The chain recombines TRBV7-2 with TRBJ1-3; D may be TRBD1 (5 bases). The CDR3 is 16 amino acids. The germline gives CDR1 SGHTA, CDR2 FQGNSA. The V and J ends lost 0 bases and 0 bases respectively, with 9 bases between them. CDR3 bases: TGTGCCAGCAGCTTAGCACCAACAGGCTCTGGAAACACCATATATTTT. Its translation is CASSLAPTGSGNTIYF.